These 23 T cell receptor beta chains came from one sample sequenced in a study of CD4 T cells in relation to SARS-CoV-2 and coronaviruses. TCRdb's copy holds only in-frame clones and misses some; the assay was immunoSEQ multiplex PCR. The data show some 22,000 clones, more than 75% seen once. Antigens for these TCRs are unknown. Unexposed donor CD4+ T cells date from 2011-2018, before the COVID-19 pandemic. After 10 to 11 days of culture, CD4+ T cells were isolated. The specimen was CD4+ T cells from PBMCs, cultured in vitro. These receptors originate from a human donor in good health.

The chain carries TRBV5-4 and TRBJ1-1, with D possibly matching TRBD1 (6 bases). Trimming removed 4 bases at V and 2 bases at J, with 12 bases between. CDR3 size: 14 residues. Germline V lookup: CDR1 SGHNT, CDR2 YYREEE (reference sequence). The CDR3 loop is CASSRRDTNTEAFF. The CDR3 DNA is TGTGCCAGCAGCCGCCGGGACACAAACACTGAAGCTTTCTTT.

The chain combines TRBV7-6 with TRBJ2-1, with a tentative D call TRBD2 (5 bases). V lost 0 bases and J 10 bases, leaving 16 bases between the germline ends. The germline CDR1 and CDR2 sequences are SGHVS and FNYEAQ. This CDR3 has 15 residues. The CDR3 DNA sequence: TGTGCCAGCAGCTTAGCTAATAGGGAGACTGAAGAGCAGTTCTTC. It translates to CASSLANRETEEQFF.

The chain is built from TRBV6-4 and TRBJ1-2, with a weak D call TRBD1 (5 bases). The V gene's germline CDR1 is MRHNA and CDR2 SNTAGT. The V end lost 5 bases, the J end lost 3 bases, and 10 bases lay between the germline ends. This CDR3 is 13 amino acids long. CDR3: CASSNDSYYGYTF. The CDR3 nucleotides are TGTGCCAGCAGTAATGACAGCTACTATGGCTACACCTTC.

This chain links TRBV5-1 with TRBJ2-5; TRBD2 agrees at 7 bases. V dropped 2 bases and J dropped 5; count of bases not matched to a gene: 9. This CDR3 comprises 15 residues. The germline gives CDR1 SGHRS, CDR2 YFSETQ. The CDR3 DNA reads TGCGCCAGCAGCTTACGGGCGGGAGCGGTTGAGACCCAGTACTTC. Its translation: CASSLRAGAVETQYF.

This CDR3 reads CAISESTTRGYGYTF. The CDR3 region has the DNA TGTGCCATCAGTGAGAGTACGACCAGGGGGTATGGCTACACCTTC. The chain combines TRBV10-3 with TRBJ1-2; 7 bases match TRBD1. From germline, CDR1 is ENHRY and CDR2 SYGVKD. With V trimmed by 2 bases and J by 5 bases, 8 bases remained unmatched. The CDR3 covers 15 residues.

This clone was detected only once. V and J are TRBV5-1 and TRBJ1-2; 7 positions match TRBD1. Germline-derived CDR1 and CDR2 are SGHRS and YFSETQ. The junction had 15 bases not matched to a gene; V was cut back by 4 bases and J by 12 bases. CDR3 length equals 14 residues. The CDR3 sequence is CASSIMGQPSSDTF. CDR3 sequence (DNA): TGCGCCAGCAGCATAATGGGACAGCCATCGTCGGACACCTTC. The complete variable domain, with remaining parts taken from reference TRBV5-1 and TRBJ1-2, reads KAGVTQTPRYLIKTRGQQVTLSCSPISGHRSVSWYQQTPGQGLQFLFEYFSETQRNKGNFPGRFSGRQFSNSRSEMNVSTLELGDSALYLCASSIMGQPSSDTFGSGTRLTVV.

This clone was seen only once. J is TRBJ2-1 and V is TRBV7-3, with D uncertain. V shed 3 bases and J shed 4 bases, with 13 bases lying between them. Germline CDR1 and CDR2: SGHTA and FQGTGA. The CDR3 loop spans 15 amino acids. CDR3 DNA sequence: TGTGCCAGCAGCTTTGCGGCGGTGGGGTACAATGAGCAGTTCTTC. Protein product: CASSFAAVGYNEQFF.

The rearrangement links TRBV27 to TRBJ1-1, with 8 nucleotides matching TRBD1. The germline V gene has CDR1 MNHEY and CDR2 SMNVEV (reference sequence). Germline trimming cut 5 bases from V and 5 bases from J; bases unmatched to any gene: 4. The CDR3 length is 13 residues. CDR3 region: CASSRDRGTEAFF. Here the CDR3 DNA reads TGTGCCAGCAGTCGTGACAGGGGAACTGAAGCTTTCTTT.

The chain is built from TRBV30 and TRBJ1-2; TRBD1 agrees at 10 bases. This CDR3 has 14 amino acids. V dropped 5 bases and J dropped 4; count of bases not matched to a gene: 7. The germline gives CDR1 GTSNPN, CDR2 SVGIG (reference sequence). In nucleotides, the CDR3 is TGTGCCTGGTACCGGGACAGGGGTACCTATGGCTACACCTTC. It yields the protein CAWYRDRGTYGYTF.

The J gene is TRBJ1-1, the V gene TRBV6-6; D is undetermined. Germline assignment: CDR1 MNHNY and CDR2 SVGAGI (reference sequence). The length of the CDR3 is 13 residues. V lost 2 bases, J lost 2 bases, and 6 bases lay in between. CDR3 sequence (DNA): TGTGCCAGCAGTTACGTGTCCAACACTGAAGCTTTCTTT. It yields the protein CASSYVSNTEAFF.

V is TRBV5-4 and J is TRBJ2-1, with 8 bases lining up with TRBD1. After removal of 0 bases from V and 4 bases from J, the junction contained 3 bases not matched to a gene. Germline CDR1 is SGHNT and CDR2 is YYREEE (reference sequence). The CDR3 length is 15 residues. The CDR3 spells CASSLARGPYNEQFF. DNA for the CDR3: TGTGCCAGCAGCTTGGCCAGGGGGCCATACAATGAGCAGTTCTTC.

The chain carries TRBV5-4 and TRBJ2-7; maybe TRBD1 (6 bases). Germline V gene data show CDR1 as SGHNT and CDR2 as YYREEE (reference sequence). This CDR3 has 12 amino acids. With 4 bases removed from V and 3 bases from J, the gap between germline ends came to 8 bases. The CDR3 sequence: CASSPDSYEQYF. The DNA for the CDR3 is TGTGCCAGCAGCCCGGACAGCTACGAGCAGTACTTC.

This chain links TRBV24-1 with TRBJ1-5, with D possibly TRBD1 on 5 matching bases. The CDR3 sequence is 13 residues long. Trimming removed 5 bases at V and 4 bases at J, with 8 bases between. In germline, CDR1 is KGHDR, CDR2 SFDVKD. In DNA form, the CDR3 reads TGTGCCACCAGTGGCCAGGGAAATCAGCCCCAGCATTTT. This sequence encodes CATSGQGNQPQHF.

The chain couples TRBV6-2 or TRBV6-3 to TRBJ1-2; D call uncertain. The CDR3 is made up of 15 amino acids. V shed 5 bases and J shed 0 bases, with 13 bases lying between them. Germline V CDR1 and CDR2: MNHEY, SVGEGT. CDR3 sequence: CASSDTAFSNYGYTF. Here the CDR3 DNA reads TGTGCCAGCAGTGACACAGCTTTTTCTAACTATGGCTACACCTTC.

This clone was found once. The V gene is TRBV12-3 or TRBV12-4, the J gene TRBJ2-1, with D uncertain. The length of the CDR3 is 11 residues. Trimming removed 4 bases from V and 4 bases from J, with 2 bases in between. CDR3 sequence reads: CASSSYNEQFF. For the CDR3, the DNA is TGTGCCAGCAGTTCATACAATGAGCAGTTCTTC.

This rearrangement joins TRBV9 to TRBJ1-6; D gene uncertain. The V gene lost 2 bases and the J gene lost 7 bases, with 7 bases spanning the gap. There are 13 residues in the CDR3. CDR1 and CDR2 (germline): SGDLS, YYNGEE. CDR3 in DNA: TGTGCCAGCAGCGTGGGGAGCAATTCACCCCTCCACTTT. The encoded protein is CASSVGSNSPLHF.

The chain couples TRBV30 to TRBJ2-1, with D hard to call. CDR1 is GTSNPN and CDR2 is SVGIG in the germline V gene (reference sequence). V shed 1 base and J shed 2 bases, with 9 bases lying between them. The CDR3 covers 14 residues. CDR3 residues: CAWSGTVAYNEQFF. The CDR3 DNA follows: TGTGCCTGGAGTGGGACGGTGGCCTACAATGAGCAGTTCTTC. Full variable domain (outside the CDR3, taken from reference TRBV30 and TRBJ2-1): SQTIHQWPATLVQPVGSPLSLECTVEGTSNPNLYWYRQAAGRGLQLLFYSVGIGQISSEVPQNLSASRPQDRQFILSSKKLLLSDSGFYLCAWSGTVAYNEQFFGPGTRLTVL.

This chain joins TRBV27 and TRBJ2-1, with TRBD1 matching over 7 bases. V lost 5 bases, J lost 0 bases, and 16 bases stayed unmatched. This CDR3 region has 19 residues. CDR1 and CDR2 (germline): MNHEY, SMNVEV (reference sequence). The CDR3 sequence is CASSIHRGRTLSSYNEQFF. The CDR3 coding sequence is TGTGCCAGCAGTATCCACAGGGGCCGGACCTTGAGCTCCTACAATGAGCAGTTCTTC.

CDR3 coding DNA: TGTGCCAGCAGCCCCCACGGGAGGCATGAGCAGTTCTTC. It codes for CASSPHGRHEQFF. The chain joins TRBV9 to TRBJ2-1; the match to TRBD2 covers 7 bases. Germline V gene sequence: CDR1 SGDLS, CDR2 YYNGEE. This CDR3 comprises 13 residues. Trimming at V came to 4 bases and at J to 8 bases, leaving 6 bases not matched to a gene.

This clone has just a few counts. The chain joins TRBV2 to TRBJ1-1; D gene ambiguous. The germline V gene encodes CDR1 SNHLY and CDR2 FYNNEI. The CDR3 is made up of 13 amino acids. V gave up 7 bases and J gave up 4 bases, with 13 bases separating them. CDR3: CASNVGWATEAFF. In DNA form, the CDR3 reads TGTGCCAGCAACGTTGGGTGGGCCACTGAAGCTTTCTTT.

CDR3 bases: TGTGCCAGCAGCCAATCAGAAGGCAGGGGACACTATGGCTACACCTTC. Translated: CASSQSEGRGHYGYTF. The chain couples TRBV4-2 to TRBJ1-2, with a weak D call TRBD1 (6 bases). The length of the CDR3 is 16 residues. From germline, CDR1 is LGHNA and CDR2 YNFKEQ. The V end was cut by 2 bases, the J end by 3 bases, with 16 bases between.

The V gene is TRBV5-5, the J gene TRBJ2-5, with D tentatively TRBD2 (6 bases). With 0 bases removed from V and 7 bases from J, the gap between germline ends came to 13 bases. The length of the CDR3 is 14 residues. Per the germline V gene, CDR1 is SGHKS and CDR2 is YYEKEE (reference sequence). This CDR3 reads CASSLELAAGTQYF. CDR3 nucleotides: TGTGCCAGCAGCTTGGAACTAGCCGCGGGGACCCAGTACTTC.

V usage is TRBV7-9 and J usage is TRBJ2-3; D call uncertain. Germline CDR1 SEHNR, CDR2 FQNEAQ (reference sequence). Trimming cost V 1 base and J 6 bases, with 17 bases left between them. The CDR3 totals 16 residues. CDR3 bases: TGTGCCAGCAGCTTAGTCAGGCAGTCCCTCTCGGATACGCAGTATTTT. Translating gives CASSLVRQSLSDTQYF.